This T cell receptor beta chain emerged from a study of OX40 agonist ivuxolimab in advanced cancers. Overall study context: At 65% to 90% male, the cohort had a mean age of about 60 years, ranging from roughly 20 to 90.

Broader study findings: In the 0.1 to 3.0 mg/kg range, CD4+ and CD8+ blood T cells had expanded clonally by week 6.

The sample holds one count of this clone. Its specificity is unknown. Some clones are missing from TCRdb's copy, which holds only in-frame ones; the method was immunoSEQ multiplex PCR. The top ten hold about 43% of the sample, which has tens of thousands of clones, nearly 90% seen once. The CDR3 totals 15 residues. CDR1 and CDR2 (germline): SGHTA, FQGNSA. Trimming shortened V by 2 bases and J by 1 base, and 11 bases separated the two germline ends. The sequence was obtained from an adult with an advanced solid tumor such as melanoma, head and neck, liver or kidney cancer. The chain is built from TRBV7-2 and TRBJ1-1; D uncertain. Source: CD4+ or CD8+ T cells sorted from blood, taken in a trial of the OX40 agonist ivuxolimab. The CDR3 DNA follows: TGTGCCAGCAGCTTAAGTGACACGGAGAACACTGAAGCTTTCTTT. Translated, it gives CASSLSDTENTEAFF. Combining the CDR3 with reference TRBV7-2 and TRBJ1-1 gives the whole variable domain GAGVSQSPSNKVTEKGKDVELRCDPISGHTALYWYRQSLGQGLEFLIYFQGNSAPDKSGLPSDRFSAERTGGSVSTLTIQRTQQEDSAVYLCASSLSDTENTEAFFGQGTRLTVV.